The entry below describes one T cell receptor beta chain. As yet, its antigen is unknown. Attached unique molecular identifiers marked individual cDNA molecules. TCRdb redid the calling of the 5' RACE reads with MiXCR, one entry per CDR3 protein. This sample has 60,000 or so distinct CDR3 sequences, with under 14% found just once. The sample belongs to a study of early T cells in non-severe SARS-CoV-2 infection. Study details: Investigators sequenced bulk RNA drawn from unsorted whole blood, and chains remained unpaired.

Regarding the study as a whole: VDJdb matching, biased toward anti-spike CD8 responses, missed private and CD4 specificities.

Trimming left V 5 bases short and J 7 bases short, with 12 bases between. Germline V gives CDR1 SGHTA, CDR2 FQGNSA. The CDR3 is 13 amino acids. The chain employs TRBV7-2 and TRBJ2-1; D is uncertain. This receptor was obtained from an adult who was a healthcare worker with PCR-confirmed SARS-CoV-2 infection or an uninfected control (not recorded which). Specimen: whole blood. Here the CDR3 DNA reads TGTGCCAGCAGCCTAGAGGAAGGTAATGAGCAGTTCTTC. This sequence encodes CASSLEEGNEQFF.